The present TCR beta chain was sequenced within a study of T-cell memory formation after mild COVID-19 (dated by TCRdb to 2020 to 2022). Regarding the complete study: TCR sequence clusters from the two donors were found to be largely donor specific. The cohort was made up of two young adult volunteers, one female and one male, who were previously healthy. In two donors, T-cell clones that expanded and contracted after mild COVID-19 were followed by sequencing TCRalpha and TCRbeta repertoires longitudinally.

Sequencing was carried out with an Illumina NovaSeq 6000. TCRalpha and TCRbeta cDNA libraries were constructed by 5'RACE with constant-segment primers, with sample barcodes and unique molecular identifiers being introduced. RNA was extracted from every sample with Trizol reagent. Libraries were amplified in two PCR steps, with a second sample barcode and Illumina TruSeq adapters added in the second step. Sequencing of libraries was performed on an Illumina NovaSeq with 2 x 150 bp paired-end reads. From the authors' description of their analysis: Reads were demultiplexed and collapsed into UMI-guided consensus sequences with migec v1.2.7. Using mixcr v2.1.11, UMI consensuses were aligned to TRA and TRB V and J templates and then assembled into clonotypes. Clonotypes were classified as expanded or contracted when called significant by both edgeR and NoisET, with noise models trained on biological replicates. For edgeR calls, a false discovery rate-adjusted p below 0.01 and a log2 fold-change threshold of 1 were applied. As an exploratory analysis of dynamics, max-normalized trajectories of the 1000 most abundant clonotypes were examined by PCA with hierarchical clustering. Separately sequenced CD4+ and CD8+ repertoires were used to assign a CD4 or CD8 phenotype to each responding clone. Starting from the raw public reads, TCRdb applied fastp trimming at Q25, assembled clones with MiXCR and retained in-frame beta chains. Rows with one shared CDR3 protein collapse into an entry with the most common genes and DNA. TCRdb assigned the V and J calls; the authors' analysis was not used. The sample includes more than 350,000 distinct CDR3 sequences, with about 15% observed a single time. The ten largest clones represent 20% to 25% of the sample.

Ficoll-Paque density gradient centrifugation was used to isolate PBMCs. Points on this clonotype: Its antigen specificity is not known. No base quality values were provided; no much bigger clone lies one nucleotide off.

CDR1 and CDR2, per the germline V gene, are MNHEY and SVGEGT. After removal of 6 bases from V and 1 base from J, the junction retains 10 bases not matched to a gene. Taken from cysteine to phenylalanine, the CDR3 has 16 residues. Here the CDR3 DNA is all that survives: 48 bases in frame from base 1. What the authors observed across the whole study: Contracting CD4+ clones appeared mostly in the CM and EM memory subsets, whereas CD8+ clones were enriched in EMRA. Some responding clones were found in pre-infection memory, which suggests that pre-existing cross-reactive memory T cells took part in the SARS-CoV-2 response. The study covered only two mild cases, and larger cohorts including severe cases with pre-infection samples were considered necessary. Whether the second-wave clones peaking on day 37 were SARS-CoV-2 specific was not confirmed. Clones contracting from day 15 to 85 had balanced CD4/CD8 phenotypes, while a second wave expanding from day 15 to 37 was biased towards CD4+.

The chain links TRBV6-2 or TRBV6-3 with TRBJ1-2; TRBD1 matches 8 bases in the middle. The receptor comes from a man between 18 and 35 years old who had mild COVID-19 (a few samples of this study predate the infection). The sample titles of this study are shuffled in the database, so cell type and time point are left out; the donor was told from shared clones. The sequenced material came from PBMCs or a T cell subset sorted from them (not recorded which). The bases read TGTGCCAGCAGCCAGCGGACAGGGCGTGATAACTATGGCTACACCTTC. Its protein is CASSQRTGRDNYGYTF.